What follows are 7 T cell receptor beta chains derived from one specimen sequenced in a study of vaccination effects on CD4 cells after COVID-19. These receptors' antigens are unknown. The protocol was immunoSEQ multiplex PCR, while the TCRdb copy is restricted to in-frame clones and leaves out a portion. The sample shows roughly 68,000 clones, around 70% of them seen only once. Pools of viral peptides were used by the ViraFEST assay to expand antigen-specific CD4+ T cells ahead of sequencing. Between days 10 and 11 of culture, CD4+ T cells were separated out. The vaccine given was either BNT162b2 or mRNA-1273, in two doses. Material: CD4+ T cells from PBMCs cultured with HCoV-229E spike peptides, obtained after COVID-19 vaccination. Every receptor here comes from a human donor who received a COVID-19 vaccine.

This clone came up once. CDR3 sequence reads: CASSHSLSGGTQYF. DNA for the CDR3: TGCGCCAGCAGCCACTCACTATCGGGGGGGACCCAGTACTTC. The V gene is TRBV4-3, the J gene TRBJ2-5; TRBD2 aligns across 7 bases. V trimming: 3 bases; J trimming: 7 bases; junction bases outside the gene matches: 8. The CDR3 totals 14 residues. Germline CDR1 is LGHNA and CDR2 is YSLEER.

V gene TRBV3-1 (or the pseudogene TRBV3-2) combines with J gene TRBJ2-1; possibly TRBD2 for D (5 bases). Germline values: CDR1 LGHDT, CDR2 YNNKEL (reference sequence). The CDR3 has 12 residues. Trimming stripped 0 bases from V and 12 bases from J, with 9 bases between. CDR3 bases: TGTGCCAGCAGCCAAGAGACGAGCGGGCAGTTCTTC. This sequence encodes CASSQETSGQFF.

The chain is built from TRBV6-5 and TRBJ1-1; TRBD1 aligns across 11 bases. CDR1 MNHEY and CDR2 SVGAGI come from the germline V gene. There are 15 residues in the CDR3. The V and J ends lost 6 bases and 0 bases, in that order; junction bases with no gene match: 3. CDR3 bases: TGTGCCAGCAGAGGGACAGGGGGGATGAACACTGAAGCTTTCTTT. It is translated as CASRGTGGMNTEAFF.

The chain couples TRBV9 to TRBJ2-2; the match to TRBD2 covers 7 bases. The CDR3 spans 15 residues. V was clipped by 6 bases and J by 2 bases; unmatched bases: 7. Germline CDR1 is SGDLS and CDR2 is YYNGEE. The CDR3 region has the DNA TGTGCCAGCACCCAGGGAGGGCCCAACACCGGGGAGCTGTTTTTT. Translating gives CASTQGGPNTGELFF.

This chain uses TRBV30 with TRBJ1-1; maybe TRBD1 (6 bases). Per germline, CDR1 GTSNPN and CDR2 SVGIG (reference sequence). V lost 1 base and J lost 10, with 22 bases in between. CDR3 size: 15 residues. The CDR3 DNA follows: TGTGCCTGGAGTGGCTGGTTTACAGGGCCCGTTCGAGCTTTCTTT. Its translation is CAWSGWFTGPVRAFF.

V and J are TRBV10-3 and TRBJ1-1, with 9 nucleotides matching TRBD1. The CDR3 is 11 residues long. The J segment lost 13 bases and the V segment lost 6 bases, leaving 6 bases of the junction unmatched. Germline CDR1 is ENHRY and CDR2 is SYGVKD. DNA of the CDR3: TGTGCCATCAGCCCGGGACAGGGTGTTTTCTTT. Its translation is CAISPGQGVFF.

This chain connects TRBV25-1 to TRBJ2-5; tentatively, D is TRBD2 (6 bases). The CDR3 spans 13 residues. Germline V gene sequence: CDR1 MGHDK, CDR2 SYGVNS. Trimming removed 7 bases from V and 6 bases from J, with 15 bases in between. The CDR3: CASTTWGVQTQYF. The CDR3, as DNA: TGTGCCAGCACGACCTGGGGGGTGCAGACCCAGTACTTC.